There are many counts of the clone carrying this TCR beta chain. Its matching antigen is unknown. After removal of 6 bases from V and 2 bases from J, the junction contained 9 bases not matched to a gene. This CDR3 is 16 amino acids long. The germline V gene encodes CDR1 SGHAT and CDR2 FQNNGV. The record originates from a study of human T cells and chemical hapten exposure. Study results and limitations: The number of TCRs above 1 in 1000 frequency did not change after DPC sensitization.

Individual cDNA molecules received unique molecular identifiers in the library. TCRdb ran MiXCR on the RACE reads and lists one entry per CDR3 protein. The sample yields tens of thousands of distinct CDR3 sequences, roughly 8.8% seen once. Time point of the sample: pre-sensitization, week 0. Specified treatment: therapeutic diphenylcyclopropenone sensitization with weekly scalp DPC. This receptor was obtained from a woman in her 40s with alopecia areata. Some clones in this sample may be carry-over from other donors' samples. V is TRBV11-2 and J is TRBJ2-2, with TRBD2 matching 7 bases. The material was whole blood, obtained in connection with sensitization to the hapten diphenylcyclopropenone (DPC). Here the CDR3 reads CASRPPGLTNTGELFF. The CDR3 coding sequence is TGTGCCAGCAGGCCGCCGGGACTAACTAACACCGGGGAGCTGTTTTTT.